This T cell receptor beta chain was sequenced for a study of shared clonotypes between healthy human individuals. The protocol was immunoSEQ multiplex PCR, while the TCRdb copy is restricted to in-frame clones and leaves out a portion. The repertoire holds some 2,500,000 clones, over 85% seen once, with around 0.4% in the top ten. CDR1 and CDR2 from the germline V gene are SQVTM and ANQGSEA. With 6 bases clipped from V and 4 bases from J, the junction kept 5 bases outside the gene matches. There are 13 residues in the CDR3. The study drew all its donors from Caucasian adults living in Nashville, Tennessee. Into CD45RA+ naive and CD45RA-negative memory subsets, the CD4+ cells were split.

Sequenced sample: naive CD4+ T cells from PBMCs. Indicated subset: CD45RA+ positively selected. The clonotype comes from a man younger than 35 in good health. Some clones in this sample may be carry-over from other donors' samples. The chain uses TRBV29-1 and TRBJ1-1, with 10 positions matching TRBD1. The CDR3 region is CSVDRGQGTEAFF. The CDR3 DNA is TGCAGCGTCGACAGGGGGCAGGGCACTGAAGCTTTCTTT.